This T cell receptor (beta chain) was identified in a study of STAT3 mutations in large granular lymphocyte leukemia. Turning to the study itself: Among longitudinally sequenced T-LGLL patients, roughly half had canonical activating STAT3 mutations detected. Notes on the study in general: Persisting codominant clonotypes may have hidden a small pathogenic clone. Clonal expansion was inferred from samples taken at other timepoints. Every T-LGLL patient had at least one immunodominant TCRbeta clonotype. Some patients had dominant TCR clones larger than their STAT3 mutant burden.

Germline V gene data show CDR1 as MDHEN and CDR2 as SYDVKM. Trimming pared 4 bases from V and 9 bases from J, leaving 10 bases between. There are 11 residues in the CDR3. Profiling relied on immunoSEQ multiplex PCR, and the TCRdb table lists in-frame clones only, not all of them. This sample has about 15,000 clones, with about 93% found just once. A word on this clone: What it binds is unknown.

The receptor comes from a woman between 45 and 60 years old with T-cell large granular lymphocyte leukemia. Some clones in this sample may be carry-over from other donors' samples. The sample was peripheral blood mononuclear cells. This chain connects TRBV28 to TRBJ2-7; TRBD1 might be the D (5 bases). Written as DNA, the CDR3 is TGTGCCAGCAGTTCCAGGGCCAGGCAGTACTTC. Amino acids: CASSSRARQYF.